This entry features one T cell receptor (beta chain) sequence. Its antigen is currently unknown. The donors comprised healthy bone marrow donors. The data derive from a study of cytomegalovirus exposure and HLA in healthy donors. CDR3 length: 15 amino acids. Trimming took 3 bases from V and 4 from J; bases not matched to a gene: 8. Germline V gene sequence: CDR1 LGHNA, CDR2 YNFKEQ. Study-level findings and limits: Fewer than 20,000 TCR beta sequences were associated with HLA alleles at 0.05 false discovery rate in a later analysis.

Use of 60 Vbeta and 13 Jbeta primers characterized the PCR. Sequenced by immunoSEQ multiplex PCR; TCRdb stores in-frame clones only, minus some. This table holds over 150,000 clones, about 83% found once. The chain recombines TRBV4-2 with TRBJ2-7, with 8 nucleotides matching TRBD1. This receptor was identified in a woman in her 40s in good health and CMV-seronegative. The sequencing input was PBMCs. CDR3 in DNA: TGTGCCAGCAGCCACACCGGGACAGGCACTTACGAGCAGTACTTC. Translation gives CASSHTGTGTYEQYF.